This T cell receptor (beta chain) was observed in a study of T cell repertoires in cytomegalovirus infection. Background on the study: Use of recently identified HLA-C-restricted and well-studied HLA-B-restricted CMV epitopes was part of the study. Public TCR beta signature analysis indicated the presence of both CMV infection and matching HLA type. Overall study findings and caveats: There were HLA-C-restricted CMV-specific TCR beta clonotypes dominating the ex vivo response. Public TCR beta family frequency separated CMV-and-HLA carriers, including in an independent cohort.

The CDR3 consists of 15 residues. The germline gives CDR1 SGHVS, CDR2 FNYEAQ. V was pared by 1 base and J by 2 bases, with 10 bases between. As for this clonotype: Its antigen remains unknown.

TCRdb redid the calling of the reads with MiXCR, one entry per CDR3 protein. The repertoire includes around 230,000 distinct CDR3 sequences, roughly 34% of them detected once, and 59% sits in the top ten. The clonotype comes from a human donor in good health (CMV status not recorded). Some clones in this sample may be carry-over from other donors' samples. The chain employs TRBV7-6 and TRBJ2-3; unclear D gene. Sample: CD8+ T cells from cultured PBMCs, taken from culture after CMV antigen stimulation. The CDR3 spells CASSLVETPTDTQYF. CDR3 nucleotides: TGTGCCAGCAGCTTAGTCGAGACTCCCACAGATACGCAGTATTTT.